Given below is one TCR beta chain in context. Its cognate antigen is unknown. Construction of the TCRbeta library involved unique molecular identifiers. Using its own MiXCR run on the PCR reads, TCRdb lists one record per CDR3 protein. The sample records 600,000 to 800,000 distinct CDR3 sequences, 10% to 15% being singletons. Trimming left V 3 bases short and J 5 bases short, with 17 bases between. There are 15 residues in the CDR3. Looked up from germline, CDR1 is DFQATT and CDR2 is SNEGSKA (reference sequence). The data belong to a study of T-cell reconstitution after alpha-beta-depleted transplantation in children. Study results and caveats: Several hundred expanded graft clones reportedly gave rise to the alpha-beta T cells present about two months after transplant. Newly produced T cells mostly provided counts and TCRbeta diversity after one year, as hyperexpanded clones declined.

The chain combines TRBV20-1 with TRBJ2-1; D perhaps matches TRBD2 (5 bases). The material was PBMCs, obtained before TCRalphabeta/CD19-depleted stem cell transplant. The TCR was taken from a girl aged 2 to 10 with congenital amegakaryocytic thrombocytopenia, due to receive a stem cell transplant. CDR3 sequence: CSASDLEREHNEQFF. For the CDR3, the DNA is TGCAGTGCTAGTGATCTGGAGAGGGAGCACAATGAGCAGTTCTTC.